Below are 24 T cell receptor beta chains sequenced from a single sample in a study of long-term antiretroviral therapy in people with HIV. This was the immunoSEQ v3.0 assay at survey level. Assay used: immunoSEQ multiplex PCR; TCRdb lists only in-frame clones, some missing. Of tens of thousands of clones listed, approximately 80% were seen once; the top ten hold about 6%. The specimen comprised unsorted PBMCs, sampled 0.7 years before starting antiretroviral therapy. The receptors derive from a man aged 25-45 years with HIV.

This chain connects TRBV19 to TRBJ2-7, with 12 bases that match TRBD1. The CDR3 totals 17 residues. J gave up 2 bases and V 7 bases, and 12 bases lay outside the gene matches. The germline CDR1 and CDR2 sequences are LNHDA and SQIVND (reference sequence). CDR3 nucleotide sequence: TGTGCCAGTACCCCGGGACAGGGGGCGGGTTCCACCTACGAGCAGTACTTC. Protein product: CASTPGQGAGSTYEQYF.

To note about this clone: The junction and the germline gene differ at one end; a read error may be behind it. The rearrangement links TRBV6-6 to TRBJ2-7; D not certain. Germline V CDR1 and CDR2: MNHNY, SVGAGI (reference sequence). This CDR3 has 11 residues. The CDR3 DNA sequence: TGTGCCATCAGTGTGGGGAACGAGCAGTACTTC. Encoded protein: CAISVGNEQYF.

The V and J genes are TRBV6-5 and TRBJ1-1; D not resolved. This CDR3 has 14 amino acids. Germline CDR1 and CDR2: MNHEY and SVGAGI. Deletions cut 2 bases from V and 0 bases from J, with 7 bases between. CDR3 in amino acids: CASSYENMNTEAFF. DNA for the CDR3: TGTGCCAGCAGTTACGAGAATATGAACACTGAAGCTTTCTTT.

This CDR3 reads CASSQRDGRSGEQYF. The CDR3 nucleotides read TGCGCCAGCAGCCAACGGGACGGACGAAGCGGCGAGCAGTACTTC. This chain uses TRBV4-3 with TRBJ2-7; D may correspond to TRBD1 or TRBD2 (5 bases each). The CDR3 loop spans 15 amino acids. Germline assignment: CDR1 LGHNA and CDR2 YSLEER. Trimming pared 2 bases from V and 6 bases from J, leaving 17 bases between.

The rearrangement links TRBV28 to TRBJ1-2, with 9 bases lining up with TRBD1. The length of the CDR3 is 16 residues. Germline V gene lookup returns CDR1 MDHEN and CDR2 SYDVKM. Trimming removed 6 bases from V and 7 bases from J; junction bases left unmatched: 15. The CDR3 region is CASSLEQGARVRGYTF. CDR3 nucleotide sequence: TGTGCCAGCAGCCTCGAACAGGGGGCGAGAGTGCGTGGCTACACCTTC.

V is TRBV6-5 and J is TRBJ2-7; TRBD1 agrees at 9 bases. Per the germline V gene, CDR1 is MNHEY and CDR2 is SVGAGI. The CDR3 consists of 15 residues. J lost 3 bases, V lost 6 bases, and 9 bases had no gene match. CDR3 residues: CASRRPGQGIYEQYF. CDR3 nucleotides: TGTGCCAGCAGACGCCCGGGACAGGGTATCTACGAGCAGTACTTC.

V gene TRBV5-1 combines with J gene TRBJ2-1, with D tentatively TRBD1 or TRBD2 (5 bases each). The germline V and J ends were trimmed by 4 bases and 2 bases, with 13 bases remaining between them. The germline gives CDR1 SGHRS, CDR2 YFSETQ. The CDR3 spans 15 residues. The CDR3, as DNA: TGCGCCAGCAGCCCCGGGACGACCACCTACAATGAGCAGTTCTTC. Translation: CASSPGTTTYNEQFF. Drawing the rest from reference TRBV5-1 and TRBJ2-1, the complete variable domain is KAGVTQTPRYLIKTRGQQVTLSCSPISGHRSVSWYQQTPGQGLQFLFEYFSETQRNKGNFPGRFSGRQFSNSRSEMNVSTLELGDSALYLCASSPGTTTYNEQFFGPGTRLTVL.

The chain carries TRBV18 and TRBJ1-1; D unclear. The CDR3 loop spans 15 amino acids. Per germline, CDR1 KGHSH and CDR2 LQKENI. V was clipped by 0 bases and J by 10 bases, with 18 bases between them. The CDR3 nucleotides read TGTGCCAGCTCACCACCACACAGCCCTGGGAAGGGAGCTTTCTTT. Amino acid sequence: CASSPPHSPGKGAFF. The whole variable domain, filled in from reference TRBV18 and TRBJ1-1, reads NAGVMQNPRHLVRRRGQEARLRCSPMKGHSHVYWYRQLPEEGLKFMVYLQKENIIDESGMPKERFSAEFPKEGPSILRIQQVVRGDSAAYFCASSPPHSPGKGAFFGQGTRLTVV.

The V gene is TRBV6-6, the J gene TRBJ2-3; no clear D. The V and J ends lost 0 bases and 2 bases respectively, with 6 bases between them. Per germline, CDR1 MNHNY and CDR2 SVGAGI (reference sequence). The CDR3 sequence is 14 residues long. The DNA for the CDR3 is TGTGCCAGCAGTTACTCGCCAGACACAGATACGCAGTATTTT. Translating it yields CASSYSPDTDTQYF.

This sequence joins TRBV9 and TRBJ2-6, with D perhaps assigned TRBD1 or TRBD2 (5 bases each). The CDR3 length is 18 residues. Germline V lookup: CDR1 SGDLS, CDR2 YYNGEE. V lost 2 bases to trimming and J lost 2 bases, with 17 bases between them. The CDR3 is CASSVSGTRVPGANVLTF. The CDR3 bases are TGTGCCAGCAGCGTTTCCGGGACGCGGGTACCTGGGGCCAACGTCCTGACTTTC.

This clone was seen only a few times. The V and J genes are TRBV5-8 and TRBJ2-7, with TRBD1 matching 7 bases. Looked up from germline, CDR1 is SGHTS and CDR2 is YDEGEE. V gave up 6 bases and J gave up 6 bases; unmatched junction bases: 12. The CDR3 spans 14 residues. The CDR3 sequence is CASNLAGGVVEQYF. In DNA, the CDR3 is TGTGCCAGCAACCTAGCAGGGGGTGTGGTCGAGCAGTACTTC.

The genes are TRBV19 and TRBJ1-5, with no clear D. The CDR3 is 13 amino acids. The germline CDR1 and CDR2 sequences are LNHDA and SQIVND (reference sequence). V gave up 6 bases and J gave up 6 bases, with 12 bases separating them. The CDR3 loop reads CASSATSSQPQHF. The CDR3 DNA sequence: TGTGCCAGTAGCGCAACCAGTAGTCAGCCCCAGCATTTT. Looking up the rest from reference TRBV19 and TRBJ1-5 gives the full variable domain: DGGITQSPKYLFRKEGQNVTLSCEQNLNHDAMYWYRQDPGQGLRLIYYSQIVNDFQKGDIAEGYSVSREKKESFPLTVTSAQKNPTAFYLCASSATSSQPQHFGDGTRLSIL.

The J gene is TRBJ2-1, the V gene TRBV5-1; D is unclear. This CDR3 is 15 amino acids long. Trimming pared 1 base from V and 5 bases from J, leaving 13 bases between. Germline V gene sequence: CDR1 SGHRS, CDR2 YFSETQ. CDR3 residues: CASSLPATADNEQFF. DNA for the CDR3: TGCGCCAGCAGCTTGCCCGCGACGGCCGACAATGAGCAGTTCTTC. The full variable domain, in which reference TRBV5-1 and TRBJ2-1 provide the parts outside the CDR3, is KAGVTQTPRYLIKTRGQQVTLSCSPISGHRSVSWYQQTPGQGLQFLFEYFSETQRNKGNFPGRFSGRQFSNSRSEMNVSTLELGDSALYLCASSLPATADNEQFFGPGTRLTVL.

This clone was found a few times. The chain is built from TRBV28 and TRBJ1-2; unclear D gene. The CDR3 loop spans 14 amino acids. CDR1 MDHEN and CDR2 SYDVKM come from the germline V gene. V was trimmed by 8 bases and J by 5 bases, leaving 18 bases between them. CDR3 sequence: CASLLGFGNYGYTF. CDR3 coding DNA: TGTGCCAGCCTTTTAGGTTTTGGGAATTATGGCTACACCTTC.

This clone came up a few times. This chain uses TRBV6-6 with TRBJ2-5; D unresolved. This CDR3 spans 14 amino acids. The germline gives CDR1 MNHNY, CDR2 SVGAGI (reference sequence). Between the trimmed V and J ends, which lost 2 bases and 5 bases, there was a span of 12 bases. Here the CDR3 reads CASSYQNSLETQYF. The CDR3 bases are TGTGCCAGCAGTTACCAAAACAGCCTGGAGACCCAGTACTTC.

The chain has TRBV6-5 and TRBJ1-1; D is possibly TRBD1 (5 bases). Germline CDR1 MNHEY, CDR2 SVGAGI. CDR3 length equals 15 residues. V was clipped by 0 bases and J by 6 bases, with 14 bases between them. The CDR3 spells CASSYSAGGSSEAFF. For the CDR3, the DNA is TGTGCCAGCAGTTACTCCGCGGGGGGTTCTTCTGAAGCTTTCTTT.

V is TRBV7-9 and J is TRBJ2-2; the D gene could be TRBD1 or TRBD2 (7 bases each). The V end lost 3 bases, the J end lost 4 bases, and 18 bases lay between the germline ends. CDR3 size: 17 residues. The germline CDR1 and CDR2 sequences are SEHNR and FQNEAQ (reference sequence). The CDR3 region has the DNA TGTGCCAGCAGCTTGACAGGGAGGGGTAGCAGCACCGGGGAGCTGTTTTTT. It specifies CASSLTGRGSSTGELFF.

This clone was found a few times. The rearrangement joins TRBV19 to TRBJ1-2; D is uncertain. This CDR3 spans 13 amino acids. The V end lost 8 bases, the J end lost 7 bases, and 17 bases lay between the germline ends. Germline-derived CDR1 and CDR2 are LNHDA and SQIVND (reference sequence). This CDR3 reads CASYFSPSSGYTF. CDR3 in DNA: TGTGCCAGTTACTTCTCCCCTAGCAGTGGCTACACCTTC.

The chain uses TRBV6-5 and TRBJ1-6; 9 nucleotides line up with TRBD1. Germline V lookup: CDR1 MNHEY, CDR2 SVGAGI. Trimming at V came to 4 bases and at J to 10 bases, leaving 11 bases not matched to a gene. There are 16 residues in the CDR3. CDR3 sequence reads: CASSSTGTGLESPLHF. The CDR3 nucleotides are TGTGCCAGCAGTTCTACCGGGACAGGGTTAGAGTCACCCCTCCACTTT.

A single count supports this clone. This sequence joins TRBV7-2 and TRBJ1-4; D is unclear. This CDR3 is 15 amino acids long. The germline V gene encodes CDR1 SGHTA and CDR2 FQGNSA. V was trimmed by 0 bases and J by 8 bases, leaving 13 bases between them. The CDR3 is CASSLAGTALEKLFF. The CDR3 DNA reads TGTGCCAGCAGCTTAGCGGGAACTGCTCTGGAAAAACTGTTTTTT.

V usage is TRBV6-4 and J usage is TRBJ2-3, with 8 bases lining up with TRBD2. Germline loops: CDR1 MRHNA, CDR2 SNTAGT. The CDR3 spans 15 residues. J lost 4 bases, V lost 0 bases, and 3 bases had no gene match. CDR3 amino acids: CASSDSREAPDTQYF. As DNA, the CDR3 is TGTGCCAGCAGTGACTCGCGGGAGGCCCCAGATACGCAGTATTTT.

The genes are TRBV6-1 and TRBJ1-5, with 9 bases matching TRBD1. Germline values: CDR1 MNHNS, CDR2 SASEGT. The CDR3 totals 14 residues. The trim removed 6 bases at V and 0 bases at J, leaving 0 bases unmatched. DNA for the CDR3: TGTGCCAGCAGGGACAGGGGTAGCAATCAGCCCCAGCATTTT. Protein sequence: CASRDRGSNQPQHF.

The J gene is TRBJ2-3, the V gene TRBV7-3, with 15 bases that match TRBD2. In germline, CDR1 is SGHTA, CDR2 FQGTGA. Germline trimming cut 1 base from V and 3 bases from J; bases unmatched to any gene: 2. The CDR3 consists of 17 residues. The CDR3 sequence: CASSLRGLAGGTDTQYF. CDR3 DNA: TGTGCCAGCAGCTTAAGGGGACTAGCGGGGGGAACAGATACGCAGTATTTT.

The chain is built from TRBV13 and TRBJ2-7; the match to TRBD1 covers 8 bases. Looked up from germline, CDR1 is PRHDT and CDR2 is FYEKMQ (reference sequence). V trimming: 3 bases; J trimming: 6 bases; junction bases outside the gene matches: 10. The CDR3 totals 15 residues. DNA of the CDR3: TGTGCCAGCAGCTTTCCCGGACAGGGCTTGGGCGAGCAGTACTTC. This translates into CASSFPGQGLGEQYF.